The 26 T cell receptor beta chains below all came from one sample that was sequenced in a study of cytomegalovirus exposure and HLA in healthy donors. PCR was performed using 60 Vbeta and 13 Jbeta primers. Sequenced by immunoSEQ multiplex PCR; TCRdb stores in-frame clones only, minus some. The data contain more than 150,000 clones, 76% of them singletons. Sequenced material: PBMCs. The source is a man younger than 30 in good health and CMV-seronegative.

As to this clone: The sample has other DNA sequences that encode this CDR3 too. This chain uses TRBV4-2 with TRBJ2-1; TRBD2 matches at 13 bases. CDR3 length: 19 residues. Unmatched junction bases numbered 7, after V lost 1 base and J lost 1 base. From germline, CDR1 is LGHNA and CDR2 YNFKEQ. The CDR3: CASSQVRLAGGRSYNEQFF. The CDR3 DNA sequence: TGTGCCAGCAGCCAAGTTAGACTAGCGGGAGGCCGGTCCTACAATGAGCAGTTCTTC.

The rearrangement uses TRBV4-1 and TRBJ2-3; a possible D gene is TRBD2 (6 bases). This CDR3 contains 13 residues. The V end was cut by 1 base, the J end by 5 bases, with 7 bases between. The germline V gene encodes CDR1 MGHRA and CDR2 YSYEKL. CDR3 sequence (DNA): TGCGCCAGCAGCCAAGGAGCGGGAGATACGCAGTATTTT. Protein sequence: CASSQGAGDTQYF.

This clone was picked up one time. The CDR3 nucleotides read TGTGCCAGCAGTCCAACGAACCGGCCCGGGGGGTTCAATGAGCAGTTCTTC. Protein product: CASSPTNRPGGFNEQFF. The chain carries TRBV9 and TRBJ2-1, with 7 bases lining up with TRBD2. V lost 5 bases, J lost 6 bases, and 17 bases stayed unmatched. The CDR3 is 17 residues long. The germline V gene encodes CDR1 SGDLS and CDR2 YYNGEE.

This chain's CDR3 is CASSHRGLSMLTTGELFF. CDR3 DNA sequence: TGTGCCAGCAGTCACCGGGGGTTGTCGATGTTAACCACCGGGGAGCTGTTTTTT. The chain joins TRBV25-1 to TRBJ2-2; TRBD2 is a possible D gene (6 bases). Per germline, CDR1 MGHDK and CDR2 SYGVNS. The CDR3 length is 18 residues. V was cut by 5 bases and J by 4 bases, with 23 bases left in between.

This rearrangement joins TRBV30 to TRBJ2-1; tentative D call: TRBD2 (6 bases). The V end was cut by 1 base, the J end by 7 bases, with 20 bases between. This CDR3 is built from 16 residues. Germline lookup yields CDR1 GTSNPN and CDR2 SVGIG (reference sequence). The CDR3 loop reads CAWSAPTKGGRNEQFF. The CDR3 DNA reads as TGTGCCTGGAGTGCCCCAACAAAAGGAGGGCGAAATGAGCAGTTCTTC.

The chain couples TRBV11-2 to TRBJ2-1; D may be TRBD1 (5 bases). V was trimmed by 0 bases and J by 7 bases, leaving 10 bases between them. The CDR3 consists of 14 residues. CDR1 is SGHAT, CDR2 FQNNGV, per germline. As DNA, the CDR3 is TGTGCCAGCAGCTTAGATCGTCGGACAAATGAGCAGTTCTTC. It yields the protein CASSLDRRTNEQFF.

The chain combines TRBV9 with TRBJ1-6; 8 bases fit TRBD1. The V gene's germline CDR1 is SGDLS and CDR2 YYNGEE. CDR3 length: 14 residues. V was clipped by 4 bases and J by 5 bases; unmatched bases: 2. CDR3 DNA sequence: TGTGCCAGCAGCCAGGGACAGGATAATTCACCCCTCCACTTT. This translates into CASSQGQDNSPLHF.

CDR3 in amino acids: CASRYREGDEKLFF. The CDR3 nucleotides are TGTGCCAGCAGATACAGGGAGGGAGATGAAAAACTGTTTTTT. This chain joins TRBV28 and TRBJ1-4; tentatively, D is TRBD1 (6 bases). The CDR3 is 14 residues long. The V gene lost 6 bases and the J gene lost 6 bases, with 14 bases spanning the gap. CDR1 and CDR2 (germline): MDHEN, SYDVKM.

This chain connects TRBV7-9 to TRBJ2-7, with no clear D. Germline CDR1 is SEHNR and CDR2 is FQNEAQ (reference sequence). The CDR3 has 12 amino acids. The germline V and J ends were trimmed by 0 bases and 7 bases, with 7 bases remaining between them. In DNA form, the CDR3 reads TGTGCCAGCAGCTTAGCGGTGGCAGAGCAGTACTTC. Protein sequence: CASSLAVAEQYF.

The genes are TRBV19 and TRBJ1-4, with D perhaps TRBD1 (6 bases). This CDR3 is built from 15 residues. CDR1 is LNHDA and CDR2 is SQIVND in the germline V gene (reference sequence). Trimming pared 5 bases from V and 0 bases from J, leaving 10 bases between. The CDR3 DNA reads TGTGCCAGTAGTTTCCGACAGGCAACTAATGAAAAACTGTTTTTT. As protein: CASSFRQATNEKLFF.

CDR3 amino acids: CASSFSGQGPDTQYF. CDR3 in DNA: TGTGCCAGCAGTTTCTCTGGACAGGGCCCTGATACGCAGTATTTT. The chain has TRBV28 and TRBJ2-3, with 8 bases identical to TRBD1. The CDR3 loop spans 15 amino acids. Trimming removed 3 bases from V and 6 bases from J; junction bases left unmatched: 8. Germline values: CDR1 MDHEN, CDR2 SYDVKM.

This clone was observed once. This chain connects TRBV9 to TRBJ2-5; 10 nucleotides agree with TRBD2. The CDR3 sequence is 16 residues long. From germline, CDR1 is SGDLS and CDR2 YYNGEE. V lost 0 bases and J lost 5; bases outside the gene matches: 7. Here the CDR3 reads CASSVEGSGGAETQYF. CDR3 bases: TGTGCCAGCAGCGTAGAGGGGAGCGGGGGGGCGGAGACCCAGTACTTC.

V is TRBV7-3 and J is TRBJ2-2; tentatively, D is TRBD2 (6 bases). This CDR3 has 15 amino acids. Germline values: CDR1 SGHTA, CDR2 FQGTGA. V was cut by 4 bases and J by 5 bases, with 14 bases left in between. CDR3 DNA: TGTGCCAGCAGCTCCCGACTAGGGGAAACCGGGGAGCTGTTTTTT. This gives the protein CASSSRLGETGELFF.

The genes are TRBV6-5 and TRBJ2-7, with TRBD1 matching over 7 bases. The CDR3 has 13 amino acids. The V segment lost 5 bases and the J segment 1 base; nucleotides outside the gene matches: 2. The V gene's germline CDR1 is MNHEY and CDR2 SVGAGI. The CDR3 reads CASSPTGSYEQYF. DNA for the CDR3: TGTGCCAGCAGTCCGACAGGGTCCTACGAGCAGTACTTC.

The chain joins TRBV28 to TRBJ1-1; D is perhaps TRBD1 (6 bases). The CDR3 covers 14 residues. The germline V gene has CDR1 MDHEN and CDR2 SYDVKM. V was clipped by 8 bases and J by 4 bases, with 17 bases between them. CDR3 loop: CASLLGGAGTEAFF. The DNA for the CDR3 is TGTGCCAGCTTGCTTGGGGGCGCAGGCACTGAAGCTTTCTTT.

The chain recombines TRBV29-1 with TRBJ2-3; 9 bases line up with TRBD2. The CDR3 sequence is 15 residues long. CDR1 is SQVTM, CDR2 ANQGSEA, per germline. After removal of 6 bases from V and 1 base from J, the junction contained 8 bases not matched to a gene. The CDR3 protein is CSVGIAGARTDTQYF. The CDR3 DNA reads TGCAGCGTGGGTATAGCGGGGGCTCGCACAGATACGCAGTATTTT.

J is TRBJ2-7 and V is TRBV25-1; D call uncertain. CDR3 length: 13 amino acids. The germline V gene has CDR1 MGHDK and CDR2 SYGVNS. Trimming took off 4 bases at V and 4 bases at J, with 11 bases between the two ends. The CDR3 coding sequence is TGTGCCAGCAGTGGTCTTGAGAAATACGAGCAGTACTTC. Encoded protein: CASSGLEKYEQYF.

The V call is TRBV11-3, the J call TRBJ2-7; D is possibly TRBD2 (6 bases). The CDR3 has 14 amino acids. V lost 0 bases and J lost 2, with 8 bases in between. Germline-derived CDR1 and CDR2 are SGHNT and YENEEA. The CDR3 DNA reads TGTGCCAGCAGCTTAGAGGGGGGACCCTACGAGCAGTACTTC. Translation: CASSLEGGPYEQYF.

This chain connects TRBV7-9 to TRBJ1-2, with 10 nucleotides matching TRBD1. The CDR3 is made up of 15 amino acids. Trimming cost V 1 base and J 5 bases; bases outside gene matches: 4. The germline V gene encodes CDR1 SEHNR and CDR2 FQNEAQ (reference sequence). CDR3 nucleotides: TGTGCCAGCAGCTTAGAGGACAGGGGGAATTATGGCTACACCTTC. Its translation: CASSLEDRGNYGYTF.

The chain couples TRBV25-1 to TRBJ2-1; maybe TRBD2 (5 bases). Trimming shortened V by 3 bases and J by 1 base, and 13 bases separated the two germline ends. Germline-derived CDR1 and CDR2 are MGHDK and SYGVNS. The CDR3 consists of 16 residues. The CDR3 DNA sequence: TGTGCCAGCAGTGATGAGCGAGAGGGATCCTACAATGAGCAGTTCTTC. Its translation: CASSDEREGSYNEQFF. Full variable domain (missing parts from reference TRBV25-1 and TRBJ2-1): EADIYQTPRYLVIGTGKKITLECSQTMGHDKMYWYQQDPGMELHLIHYSYGVNSTEKGDLSSESTVSRIRTEHFPLTLESARPSHTSQYLCASSDEREGSYNEQFFGPGTRLTVL.

V gene TRBV27 combines with J gene TRBJ2-6, with 7 bases fitting TRBD2. This CDR3 has 18 amino acids. Germline V lookup: CDR1 MNHEY, CDR2 SMNVEV (reference sequence). Unmatched junction bases numbered 10, after V lost 5 bases and J lost 0 bases. Here the CDR3 DNA reads TGTGCCAGCAGTATCAGTGGTTGGGGGGGCTCTGGGGCCAACGTCCTGACTTTC. Translation gives CASSISGWGGSGANVLTF.

The J gene is TRBJ1-4, the V gene TRBV2; D ambiguous. The V gene's germline CDR1 is SNHLY and CDR2 FYNNEI. Between the trimmed V and J ends, which lost 4 bases and 4 bases, there was a span of 16 bases. The CDR3 totals 16 residues. CDR3 sequence reads: CASSGQPGLGNEKLFF. The CDR3 DNA reads as TGTGCCAGCAGTGGACAACCCGGACTTGGTAATGAAAAACTGTTTTTT.

This clone has just one count. The chain recombines TRBV5-8 with TRBJ2-5, with 7 bases fitting TRBD2. Germline values: CDR1 SGHTS, CDR2 YDEGEE. This CDR3 is built from 14 residues. V lost 2 bases to trimming and J lost 2 bases; unmatched junction nucleotides: 3. The CDR3 is CASSFGLGQETQYF. The CDR3 DNA reads as TGTGCCAGCAGCTTCGGACTAGGGCAAGAGACCCAGTACTTC. The whole variable domain, filled in from reference TRBV5-8 and TRBJ2-5, reads EAGVTQSPTHLIKTRGQQATLRCSPISGHTSVYWYQQALGLGLQFLLWYDEGEERNRGNFPPRFSGRQFPNYSSELNVNALELEDSALYLCASSFGLGQETQYFGPGTRLLVL.

V and J are TRBV28 and TRBJ1-5, with 11 bases that match TRBD1. The CDR3 has 17 amino acids. Germline CDR1 MDHEN, CDR2 SYDVKM. V shed 4 bases, J shed 0 bases, and the junction held 5 bases outside the gene matches. CDR3 nucleotide sequence: TGTGCCAGCAGTTCTGGGACAGGGGGAAGTAGCAATCAGCCCCAGCATTTT. Protein product: CASSSGTGGSSNQPQHF.

In this sample, this clone turned up a few times. V is TRBV2 and J is TRBJ2-4; a weak D match, TRBD1 (5 bases). V was clipped by 5 bases and J by 7 bases, with 12 bases between them. Per the germline V gene, CDR1 is SNHLY and CDR2 is FYNNEI. This CDR3 region has 13 residues. The CDR3 region is CASSWGGANIQYF. For the CDR3, the DNA is TGTGCCAGCAGTTGGGGTGGGGCGAACATTCAGTACTTC.

This chain links TRBV5-1 with TRBJ2-7, with 7 bases that match TRBD1. This CDR3 comprises 13 residues. Germline V gene lookup returns CDR1 SGHRS and CDR2 YFSETQ. V was clipped by 5 bases and J by 4 bases; unmatched bases: 6. CDR3 in amino acids: CASSSTGVYEQYF. As DNA, the CDR3 is TGCGCCAGCAGTTCAACAGGGGTATACGAGCAGTACTTC.